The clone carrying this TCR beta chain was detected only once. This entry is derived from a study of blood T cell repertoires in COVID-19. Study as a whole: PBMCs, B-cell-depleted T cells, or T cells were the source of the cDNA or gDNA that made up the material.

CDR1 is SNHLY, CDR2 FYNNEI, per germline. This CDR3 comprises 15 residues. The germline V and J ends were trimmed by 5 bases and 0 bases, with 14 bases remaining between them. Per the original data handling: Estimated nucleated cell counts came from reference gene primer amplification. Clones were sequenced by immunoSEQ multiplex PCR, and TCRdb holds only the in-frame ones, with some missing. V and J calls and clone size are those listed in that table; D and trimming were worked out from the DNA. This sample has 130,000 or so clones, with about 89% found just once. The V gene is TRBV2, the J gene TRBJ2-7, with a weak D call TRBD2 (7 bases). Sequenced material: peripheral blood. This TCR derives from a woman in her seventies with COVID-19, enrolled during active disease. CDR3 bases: TGTGCCAGCAGTCTGGGGCGGGGGCCCTCCTACGAGCAGTACTTC. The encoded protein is CASSLGRGPSYEQYF.